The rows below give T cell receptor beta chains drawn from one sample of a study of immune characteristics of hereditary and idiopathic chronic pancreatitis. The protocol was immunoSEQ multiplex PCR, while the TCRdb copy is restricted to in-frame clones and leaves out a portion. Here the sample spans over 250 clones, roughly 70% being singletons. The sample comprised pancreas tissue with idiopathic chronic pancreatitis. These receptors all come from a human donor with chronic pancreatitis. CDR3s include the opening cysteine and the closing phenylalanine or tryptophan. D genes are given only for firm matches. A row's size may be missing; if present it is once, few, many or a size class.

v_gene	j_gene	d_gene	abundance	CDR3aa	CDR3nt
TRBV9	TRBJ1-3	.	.	CASSGIRNTIYF	TGTGCCAGCAGCGGAATACGAAACACCATATATTTT
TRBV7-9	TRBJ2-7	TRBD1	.	CASSLARGPYEQYF	TGTGCCAGCAGCTTAGCGAGGGGGCCGTACGAGCAGTACTTC
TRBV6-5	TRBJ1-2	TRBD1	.	CASSYSTGAGYTF	TGTGCCAGCAGTTACTCGACAGGGGCTGGCTACACCTTC
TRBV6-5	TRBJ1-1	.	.	CASRKKGGLNTEAFF	TGTGCCAGCAGGAAGAAGGGCGGTTTGAACACTGAAGCTTTCTTT
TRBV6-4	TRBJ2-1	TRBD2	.	CASSLRLAGQGEQFF	TGTGCCAGCAGCCTCCGACTAGCGGGACAGGGTGAGCAGTTCTTC
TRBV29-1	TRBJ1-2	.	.	CSVEGLTYGYTF	TGCAGCGTTGAAGGACTGACCTATGGCTACACCTTC
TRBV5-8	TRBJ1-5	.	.	CASSSTSNQPQHF	TGTGCCAGCAGCTCGACAAGCAATCAGCCCCAGCATTTT
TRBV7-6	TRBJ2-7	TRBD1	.	CASSLGTAYEQYF	TGTGCCAGCAGCCTGGGGACAGCCTACGAGCAGTACTTC
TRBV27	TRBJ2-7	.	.	CASSPDGDRDEQYF	TGTGCCAGCAGCCCGGACGGGGATAGGGACGAGCAGTACTTC
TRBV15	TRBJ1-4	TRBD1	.	CATSEGGQGNEKLFF	TGTGCCACCAGTGAAGGGGGACAGGGTAACGAAAAACTGTTTTTT
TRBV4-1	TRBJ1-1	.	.	CASSQVMENTEAFF	TGCGCCAGCAGCCAAGTTATGGAGAACACTGAAGCTTTCTTT
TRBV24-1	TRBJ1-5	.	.	CATSGGRGDSKAQHF	TGTGCCACCAGTGGCGGACGGGGGGATTCCAAGGCCCAGCATTTT
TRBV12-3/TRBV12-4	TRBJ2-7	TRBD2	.	CASSHGGLEQYF	TGTGCCAGCAGCCACGGGGGGTTGGAGCAGTACTTC
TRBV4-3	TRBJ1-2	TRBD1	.	CASSQDRGGQSYGYTF	TGCGCCAGCAGCCAAGATAGGGGGGGACAGTCCTATGGCTACACCTTC
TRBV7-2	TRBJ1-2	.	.	CASSPGPGSDGYTF	TGTGCCAGCAGCCCAGGCCCCGGTTCCGATGGCTACACCTTC
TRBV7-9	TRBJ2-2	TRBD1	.	CASSFGTAANTGELFF	TGTGCCAGCAGCTTTGGGACAGCGGCGAACACCGGGGAGCTGTTTTTT
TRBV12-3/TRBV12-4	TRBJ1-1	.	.	CASSLQGSSEAFF	TGTGCCAGCAGTTTACAGGGCTCGTCTGAAGCTTTCTTT
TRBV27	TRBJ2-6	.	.	CASSSGRLSGANVLTF	TGTGCCAGCAGTTCTGGCAGACTCTCTGGGGCCAACGTCCTGACTTTC
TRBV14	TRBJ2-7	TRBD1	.	CASSQTGGTYEQYF	TGTGCCAGCAGCCAAACAGGGGGAACCTACGAGCAGTACTTC
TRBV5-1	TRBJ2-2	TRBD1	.	CASSSTGDPNTGELFF	TGCGCCAGCAGCTCGACAGGGGACCCGAACACCGGGGAGCTGTTTTTT
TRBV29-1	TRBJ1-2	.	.	CSVLPPGISYGYTF	TGCAGCGTTTTACCTCCAGGGATTTCCTATGGCTACACCTTC
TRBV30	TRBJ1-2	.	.	CACTPGPMVNYGYTF	TGTGCCTGTACACCGGGACCGATGGTTAACTATGGCTACACCTTC
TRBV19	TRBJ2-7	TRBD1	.	CASSPRQGRSEQYF	TGTGCCAGTAGTCCCCGACAGGGGAGGAGCGAGCAGTACTTC
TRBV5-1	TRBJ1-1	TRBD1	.	CASSGQRAGGGTEAFF	TGCGCCAGCAGCGGCCAGAGGGCAGGGGGAGGCACTGAAGCTTTCTTT
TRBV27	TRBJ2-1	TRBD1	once	CAIIRDSYNEQFF	TGTGCCATCATCCGGGACAGTTACAATGAGCAGTTCTTC
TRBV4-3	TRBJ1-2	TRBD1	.	CASSRLGQGGGYTF	TGCGCCAGCAGCCGCCTAGGGCAGGGGGGCGGCTACACCTTC
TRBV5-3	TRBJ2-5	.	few	CATITSLSGETQYF	TGTGCCACTATTACTAGCCTAAGCGGGGAGACCCAGTACTTC
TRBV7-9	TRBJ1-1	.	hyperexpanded	CASSPVWGTEAFF	TGTGCCAGCAGCCCTGTGTGGGGGACAGAAGCTTTCTTT
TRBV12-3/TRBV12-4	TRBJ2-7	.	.	CASSPRQGGEQYF	TGTGCCAGCAGTCCCAGACAGGGAGGCGAGCAGTACTTC
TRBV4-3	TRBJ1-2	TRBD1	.	CASSQPGQGESGYTF	TGCGCCAGCAGCCAACCGGGACAGGGGGAGTCTGGCTACACCTTC
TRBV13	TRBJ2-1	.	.	CASAPGRAYNEQFF	TGTGCCAGCGCCCCAGGGCGAGCTTACAATGAGCAGTTCTTC
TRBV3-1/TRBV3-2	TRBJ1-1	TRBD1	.	CASSQGQGAFF	TGTGCCAGCAGCCAGGGACAGGGGGCTTTCTTT
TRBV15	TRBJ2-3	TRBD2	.	CATSRERGGTDTQYF	TGTGCCACCAGCAGAGAGCGGGGGGGCACAGATACGCAGTATTTT
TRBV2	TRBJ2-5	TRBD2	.	CASSRGLGQETQYF	TGTGCCAGCAGCCGTGGACTAGGTCAAGAGACCCAGTACTTC
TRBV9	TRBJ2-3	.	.	CASSVGASDRTDTQYF	TGTGCCAGCAGCGTCGGGGCTAGCGATAGGACAGATACGCAGTATTTT
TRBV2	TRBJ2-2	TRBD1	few	CASSVLEQGWTGELFF	TGTGCCAGCAGTGTACTAGAACAGGGGTGGACCGGGGAGCTGTTTTTT
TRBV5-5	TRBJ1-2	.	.	CASSLAEYVDGYTF	TGTGCCAGCAGCTTGGCCGAATACGTGGACGGCTACACCTTC
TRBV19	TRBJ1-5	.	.	CASSPGQKNQPQHF	TGTGCCAGTAGCCCCGGACAGAAAAATCAGCCCCAGCATTTT
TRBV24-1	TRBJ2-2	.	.	CATSDAGSSEPGELFF	TGTGCCACCAGTGATGCCGGGTCCTCAGAGCCCGGGGAGCTGTTTTTT
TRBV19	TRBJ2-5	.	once	CASSIDPGTTQETQYF	TGTGCCAGTAGTATTGACCCCGGGACGACTCAAGAGACCCAGTACTTC
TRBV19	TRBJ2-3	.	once	CASSSGRITDTQYF	TGTGCCAGTTCATCTGGACGGATCACAGATACGCAGTATTTT
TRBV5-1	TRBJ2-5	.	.	CASSSDARYQETQYF	TGCGCCAGCAGCTCGGACGCGCGGTACCAAGAGACCCAGTACTTC